This is a list of T cell receptor beta chains from one sample in a study of cytomegalovirus exposure and HLA in healthy donors. Profiling relied on immunoSEQ multiplex PCR, and the TCRdb table lists in-frame clones only, not all of them. The data contain about 190,000 clones, 79% of them seen just once; the ten biggest clones take up approximately 1.4%. The source material was PBMCs. The receptors were gathered from a woman in her fifties or sixties in good health and CMV-seronegative. Each CDR3 is given with its conserved first and last residue. Each record gives: CDR3 protein, CDR3 DNA, D gene, V gene, J gene, clone size. D genes are given only for firm matches. Size values are once, few and many counts, or a class for expanded clones, and some rows have none.

CASSPGGSSYEQYF	TGTGCCAGCAGTCCCGGCGGTAGCTCCTACGAGCAGTACTTC	.	TRBV28	TRBJ2-7	.
CASSQSSSQPQHF	TGTGCCAGCTCACAATCTAGCAGTCAGCCCCAGCATTTT	.	TRBV18	TRBJ1-5	.
CASSQDPSEETQYF	TGCGCCAGCAGCCAAGATCCCTCCGAAGAGACCCAGTACTTC	.	TRBV4-1	TRBJ2-5	once
CASSLAGGLTNEQFF	TGTGCCAGCAGTTTAGCGGGGGGGCTGACCAATGAGCAGTTCTTC	TRBD2	TRBV2	TRBJ2-1	.
CASTLTKLYGYTF	TGTGCCAGCACTTTGACAAAACTCTATGGCTACACCTTC	.	TRBV28	TRBJ1-2	.
CASSITGTGAYEQYF	TGTGCCAGTAGTATAACAGGGACAGGGGCCTACGAGCAGTACTTC	TRBD1	TRBV19	TRBJ2-7	.
CASRGTGTEAFF	TGTGCCAGCAGGGGGACAGGTACCGAAGCTTTCTTT	TRBD1	TRBV5-4	TRBJ1-1	.
CASRGQGGSTEAFF	TGTGCCAGCAGGGGACAGGGTGGTAGCACTGAAGCTTTCTTT	TRBD1	TRBV2	TRBJ1-1	.
CASSRTSGSPYEQYF	TGTGCCAGCAGTAGGACTAGCGGGAGCCCCTACGAGCAGTACTTC	TRBD2	TRBV7-6	TRBJ2-7	once
CASSLGTMQFF	TGTGCCAGCAGCTTGGGGACAATGCAGTTCTTC	.	TRBV5-5	TRBJ2-1	few
CASSSRQGTEAFF	TGTGCCAGCAGTTCCCGACAGGGGACTGAAGCTTTCTTT	TRBD1	TRBV6-5	TRBJ1-1	.
CAWRKTGGKNTEAFF	TGTGCCTGGAGAAAGACAGGAGGAAAGAACACTGAAGCTTTCTTT	.	TRBV30	TRBJ1-1	few
CASSFGGEDGYTF	TGTGCCAGCAGCTTTGGAGGGGAGGATGGCTACACCTTC	.	TRBV7-9	TRBJ1-2	.
CSVGVGTGVEKLFF	TGCAGCGTTGGGGTCGGGACAGGGGTCGAAAAACTGTTTTTT	TRBD1	TRBV29-1	TRBJ1-4	once
CASSVLGGGTDTQYF	TGTGCCAGCAGCGTACTCGGGGGGGGAACAGATACGCAGTATTTT	TRBD2	TRBV9	TRBJ2-3	.
CASSRQGGGYGYTF	TGTGCCAGCAGTCGACAGGGTGGAGGGTATGGCTACACCTTC	TRBD1	TRBV28	TRBJ1-2	.
CASSVGWRGLYFPYEQYF	TGTGCCAGCAGCGTAGGGTGGCGGGGACTGTATTTCCCCTACGAGCAGTACTTC	.	TRBV9	TRBJ2-7	.
CSARQGDTGELFF	TGCAGCGCACGGCAGGGTGACACCGGGGAGCTGTTTTTT	.	TRBV29-1	TRBJ2-2	.
CASSPGTIAVEKLFF	TGTGCCAGCAGTCCCGGGACAATCGCCGTGGAAAAACTGTTTTTT	.	TRBV28	TRBJ1-4	.
CASSVKGGTEAFF	TGTGCCAGCAGTGTAAAGGGGGGGACTGAAGCTTTCTTT	.	TRBV6-4	TRBJ1-1	few
CATTGQPIEAFF	TGTGCCACCACGGGACAGCCGATTGAAGCTTTCTTT	TRBD1	TRBV6-6	TRBJ1-1	.
CASSLGGRVVETQYF	TGTGCCAGCAGCTTGGGCGGGAGGGTTGTAGAGACCCAGTACTTC	TRBD2	TRBV7-2	TRBJ2-5	.
CASSSDRPPSNSNEKLFF	TGTGCCAGCAGTTCCGACAGGCCCCCCTCAAATTCTAATGAAAAACTGTTTTTT	.	TRBV5-5	TRBJ1-4	.
CASSGQRATTDTQYF	TGTGCCAGCAGTGGCCAGCGGGCTACCACAGATACGCAGTATTTT	.	TRBV6-1	TRBJ2-3	once
CASSRQTLTGTEAFF	TGTGCCAGCAGCAGACAGACACTGACTGGCACTGAAGCTTTCTTT	.	TRBV9	TRBJ1-1	.
CASRLTGPTYEQYF	TGTGCCAGCCGCCTCACAGGTCCTACCTACGAGCAGTACTTC	.	TRBV27	TRBJ2-7	once
CASSAGDYGYTF	TGTGCCAGCTCGGCCGGAGACTATGGCTACACCTTC	.	TRBV18	TRBJ1-2	few
CASSLGASGGYSTDTQYF	TGTGCCAGCAGCTTGGGGGCCTCAGGGGGATATAGCACAGATACGCAGTATTTT	TRBD1	TRBV5-4	TRBJ2-3	once
CASSPKGRVPKNIQYF	TGTGCCAGCAGCCCAAAGGGCAGGGTACCCAAAAACATTCAGTACTTC	.	TRBV7-2	TRBJ2-4	few
CASSLPLAGTNTGELFF	TGTGCCAGTAGCCTCCCCCTAGCGGGGACAAACACCGGGGAGCTGTTTTTT	TRBD2	TRBV19	TRBJ2-2	few
CASRRQGPGTGELFF	TGTGCCAGCAGAAGACAGGGGCCGGGCACCGGGGAGCTGTTTTTT	TRBD1	TRBV2	TRBJ2-2	few
CASSSGGRGEQFF	TGCGCCAGCAGCTCCGGGGGAAGGGGAGAGCAGTTCTTC	.	TRBV5-1	TRBJ2-1	.
CASSPSLRREGSYNEQFF	TGTGCCAGCAGCCCATCCTTGAGGAGGGAGGGGTCCTACAATGAGCAGTTCTTC	TRBD2	TRBV9	TRBJ2-1	.
CASSLAGSRGLLNYGYTF	TGCGCCAGCAGCTTGGCGGGGAGCAGGGGGCTACTTAACTATGGCTACACCTTC	TRBD1	TRBV5-1	TRBJ1-2	.
CASSSPGHSSYEQYF	TGTGCCAGCAGTTCACCGGGACATAGCTCCTACGAGCAGTACTTC	.	TRBV6-5	TRBJ2-7	.
CASSPRGTAHTGELFF	TGTGCCAGCAGCCCTCGCGGGACAGCCCATACCGGGGAGCTGTTTTTT	.	TRBV9	TRBJ2-2	.
CASGLGDLPTQYF	TGTGCTAGTGGTTTGGGGGACTTGCCAACGCAGTATTTT	.	TRBV12-5	TRBJ2-3	few
CASSLGEDRQESNQPQHF	TGTGCCAGCAGCTTAGGGGAAGACAGGCAGGAAAGCAATCAGCCCCAGCATTTT	.	TRBV11-1	TRBJ1-5	.
CASSSHSLNTEAFF	TGTGCCAGCAGCTCTCACTCTTTGAACACTGAAGCTTTCTTT	.	TRBV5-4	TRBJ1-1	few
CASSDSRGRNGTQYF	TGTGCCAGCAGCGACTCCAGGGGGCGCAACGGGACCCAGTACTTC	TRBD1	TRBV6-5	TRBJ2-5	.
CASQVGPITDTQYF	TGCGCCAGCCAAGTGGGGCCCATCACAGATACGCAGTATTTT	.	TRBV5-1	TRBJ2-3	.
CASSTGDRSSYEQYF	TGTGCCAGCAGCACCGGCGACAGGAGCTCCTACGAGCAGTACTTC	.	TRBV9	TRBJ2-7	.
CASSLVVLAGPLEQYF	TGTGCCAGCAGCTTAGTAGTCCTAGCGGGACCCCTCGAGCAGTACTTC	TRBD2	TRBV7-9	TRBJ2-7	.
CASSERYRGGEAFF	TGTGCCAGCAGTGAAAGGTACAGGGGCGGTGAAGCTTTCTTT	TRBD1	TRBV25-1	TRBJ1-1	.
CASSQEGTTTRTDTQYF	TGCGCCAGCAGCCAAGAAGGTACTACTACCCGCACAGATACGCAGTATTTT	.	TRBV4-3	TRBJ2-3	.
CASSLQMRTGLSGNTIYF	TGTGCCAGCAGCCTCCAAATGAGAACAGGCCTCTCTGGAAACACCATATATTTT	.	TRBV7-9	TRBJ1-3	.
CASSADRTDTQYF	TGTGCCAGCAGTGCTGACAGGACAGATACGCAGTATTTT	.	TRBV6-4	TRBJ2-3	once
CASTTGLRQPQHF	TGTGCCAGCACCACAGGGTTGAGACAGCCCCAGCATTTT	.	TRBV6-5	TRBJ1-5	few
CASSLTRSEGGYTF	TGTGCCAGCAGTTTAACCCGGTCGGAGGGTGGCTACACCTTC	.	TRBV28	TRBJ1-2	.
CASTKDRGTEAFF	TGCGCCAGCACCAAGGACAGGGGCACTGAAGCTTTCTTT	TRBD1	TRBV10-1	TRBJ1-1	.
CASRDGGAYTGELFF	TGTGCCTCACGGGACGGGGGGGCCTACACCGGGGAGCTGTTTTTT	.	TRBV21-1	TRBJ2-2	.